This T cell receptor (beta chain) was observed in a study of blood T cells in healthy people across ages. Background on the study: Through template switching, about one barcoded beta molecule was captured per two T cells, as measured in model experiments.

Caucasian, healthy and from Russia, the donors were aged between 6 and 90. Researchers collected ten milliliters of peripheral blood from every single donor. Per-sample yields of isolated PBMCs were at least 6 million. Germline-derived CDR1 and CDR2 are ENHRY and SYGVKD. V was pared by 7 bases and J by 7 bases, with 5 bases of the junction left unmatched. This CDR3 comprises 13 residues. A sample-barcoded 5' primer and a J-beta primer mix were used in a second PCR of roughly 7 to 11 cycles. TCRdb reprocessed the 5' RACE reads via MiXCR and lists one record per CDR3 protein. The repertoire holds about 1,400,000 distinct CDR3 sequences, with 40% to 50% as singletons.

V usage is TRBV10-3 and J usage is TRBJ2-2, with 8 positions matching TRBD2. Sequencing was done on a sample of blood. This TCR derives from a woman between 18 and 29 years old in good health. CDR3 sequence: CAIKTGGDGELFF. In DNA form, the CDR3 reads TGTGCCATCAAGACGGGAGGGGACGGGGAGCTGTTTTTT.